This record covers a single TCR beta chain. The antigen remains unidentified. Expressed TCRB transcripts were sequenced, since all the RNA that had been isolated was reverse transcribed. Some clones are missing from TCRdb's copy, which holds only in-frame ones; the method was immunoSEQ multiplex PCR. This sample carries about 250,000 clones, approximately 14% of them seen once, and the ten largest clones take about 0.03%. This specimen belongs to a study of beta chain features in type 1 diabetes. General observations from the study: Shortening that was moderate but significant affected the TCRB CDR3s of Type 1 diabetes patients in all four CD4+ subsets. A closer apparent resemblance between naive, central memory and Treg TCRB repertoires was seen in patients than in healthy donors. High-TCR-expressing cells could be over-represented by cDNA sequencing.

The ends were cut back, 3 bases at V and 3 bases at J, with 9 bases in the middle. This CDR3 contains 13 residues. Germline V gene lookup returns CDR1 SEHNR and CDR2 FQNEAQ (reference sequence). Stem cell-like memory, regulatory, central memory and naive CD4+ cells were sorted via CD45RO/CCR7/CD25/CD127/CD95/CD27. Sample: naive CD4+ T cells from blood. The chain is built from TRBV7-9 and TRBJ2-7; perhaps TRBD2 as D (6 bases). The clonotype comes from a woman aged 40 to 50 in good health. The DNA for the CDR3 is TGTGCCAGCAGCTTTATCGGGGGCTACGAGCAGTACTTC. Its protein product is CASSFIGGYEQYF. The full variable domain, in which reference TRBV7-9 and TRBJ2-7 provide the parts outside the CDR3, is DTGVSQNPRHKITKRGQNVTFRCDPISEHNRLYWYRQTLGQGPEFLTYFQNEAQLEKSRLLSDRFSAERPKGSFSTLEIQRTEQGDSAMYLCASSFIGGYEQYFGPGTRLTVT.